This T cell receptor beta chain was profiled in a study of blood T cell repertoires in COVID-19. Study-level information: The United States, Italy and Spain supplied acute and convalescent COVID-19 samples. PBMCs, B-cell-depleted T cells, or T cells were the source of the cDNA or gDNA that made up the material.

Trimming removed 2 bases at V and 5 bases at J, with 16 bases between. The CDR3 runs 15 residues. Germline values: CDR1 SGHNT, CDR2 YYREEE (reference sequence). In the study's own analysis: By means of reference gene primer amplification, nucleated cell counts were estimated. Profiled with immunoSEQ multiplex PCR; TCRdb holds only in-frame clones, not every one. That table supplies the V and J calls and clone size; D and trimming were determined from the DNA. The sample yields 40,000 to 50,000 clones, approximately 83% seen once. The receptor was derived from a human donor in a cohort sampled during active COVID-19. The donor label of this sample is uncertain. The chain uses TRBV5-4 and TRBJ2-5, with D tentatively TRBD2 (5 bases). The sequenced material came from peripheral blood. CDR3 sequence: CASSLERYSKETQYF. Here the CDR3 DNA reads TGTGCCAGCAGCTTAGAGCGGTATTCCAAGGAGACCCAGTACTTC.